One sample yielded the 16 T cell receptor beta chains listed below, sequenced in a study of T-cell reconstitution after alpha-beta-depleted transplantation in children. This sample's TCRbeta library carried unique molecular identifier barcodes. TCRdb reanalysed the PCR reads using MiXCR and keeps one entry per CDR3 protein. This table has fewer than 550,000 distinct CDR3 sequences, approximately 10% appearing once. The specimen comprised PBMCs, mostly from graft donor cells, sampled 180 days after TCRalphabeta/CD19-depleted stem cell transplant. These receptor sequences come from a female patient aged 2 to 10 who had a stem cell transplant for aplastic anemia, so the T cells may come from the graft donor.

In its sample, this clonotype was seen many times. The chain joins TRBV9 to TRBJ2-1; 11 positions match TRBD2. Germline values: CDR1 SGDLS, CDR2 YYNGEE. This CDR3 has 18 residues. Trimming took 0 bases from V and 3 from J; bases not matched to a gene: 8. The CDR3 reads CASSVVPLLAGGYNEQFF. The CDR3 region has the DNA TGTGCCAGCAGCGTAGTTCCCCTTCTAGCGGGAGGCTACAATGAGCAGTTCTTC.

This rearrangement joins TRBV5-5 to TRBJ2-5, with a weak D call TRBD1 (5 bases). The CDR3 consists of 15 residues. The V gene's germline CDR1 is SGHKS and CDR2 YYEKEE (reference sequence). Trimming removed 0 bases from V and 3 bases from J, with 12 bases in between. The CDR3 sequence: CASSLAGLGKETQYF. Written as DNA, the CDR3 is TGTGCCAGCAGCTTGGCAGGGCTAGGTAAAGAGACCCAGTACTTC.

The CDR3 region is CASSQDQRRGVLGGYTF. DNA for the CDR3: TGCGCCAGCAGCCAAGATCAACGTAGGGGGGTGCTTGGTGGCTACACCTTC. V usage is TRBV4-1 and J usage is TRBJ1-2; possible D gene TRBD1, 6 bases. This CDR3 comprises 17 residues. Deletions cut 0 bases from V and 7 bases from J, with 21 bases between. CDR1 and CDR2 from the germline V gene are MGHRA and YSYEKL.

This clonotype was seen more than once but under ten times. This chain uses TRBV6-5 with TRBJ2-3; D is unclear. V lost 4 bases and J lost 0, with 11 bases in between. CDR1 is MNHEY and CDR2 is SVGAGI in the germline V gene. The CDR3 consists of 15 residues. For the CDR3, the DNA is TGTGCCAGCAGTTCCGGACGTGCTAGCACAGATACGCAGTATTTT. Amino acids: CASSSGRASTDTQYF.

This sequence joins TRBV19 and TRBJ2-3, with 10 bases fitting TRBD1. Germline CDR1 LNHDA, CDR2 SQIVND (reference sequence). This CDR3 comprises 15 residues. Losses at the gene ends were 6 bases for V and 5 bases for J; bases not matched to a gene: 8. The CDR3 DNA reads as TGTGCCAGTAGCTCGGGAGGGACAGGGGTAGATACGCAGTATTTT. It translates to CASSSGGTGVDTQYF.

On this clonotype itself: At one of its ends the junction is not consistent with the germline gene, which may arise from a read error. The chain couples TRBV2 to TRBJ2-1; 13 nucleotides match TRBD2. CDR1 is SNHLY and CDR2 is FYNNEI in the germline V gene. This CDR3 spans 18 amino acids. The CDR3 spells CACSLGLAGAKSYNEQFF. The CDR3 DNA reads TGTGCCTGCAGTTTAGGACTAGCGGGAGCCAAATCCTACAATGAGCAGTTCTTC. Drawing the rest from reference TRBV2 and TRBJ2-1, the complete variable domain is EPEVTQTPSHQVTQMGQEVILRCVPISNHLYFYWYRQILGQKVEFLVSFYNNEISEKSEIFDDQFSVERPDGSNFTLKIRSTKLEDSAMYFCACSLGLAGAKSYNEQFFGPGTRLTVL.

V is TRBV4-3 and J is TRBJ2-1; D gene uncertain. V was clipped by 4 bases and J by 0 bases, with 13 bases between them. This CDR3 region has 16 residues. CDR1 and CDR2 from the germline V gene are LGHNA and YSLEER. CDR3 amino acids: CASSPTSGRSYNEQFF. The CDR3 nucleotides are TGCGCCAGCAGCCCTACATCCGGTCGCTCCTACAATGAGCAGTTCTTC.

The table lists this clonotype with a few counts. The chain joins TRBV3-1 to TRBJ1-1, with TRBD1 matching 7 bases. The germline CDR1 and CDR2 sequences are LGHDT and YNNKEL (reference sequence). With V trimmed by 3 bases and J by 11 bases, 12 bases remained unmatched. The length of the CDR3 is 14 residues. CDR3 sequence reads: CASSQALGQLRAFF. CDR3 in DNA: TGTGCCAGCAGCCAGGCATTGGGACAGCTAAGGGCTTTCTTT.

This clonotype was recorded a few times. The gene calls are TRBV4-2 and TRBJ2-7; 10 bases align to TRBD2. The CDR3 sequence is 19 residues long. Germline CDR1 is LGHNA and CDR2 is YNFKEQ. V shed 3 bases and J 3 bases; nucleotides not matched to a gene: 17. CDR3 sequence reads: CASSHPAPQAGGWSYEQYF. The DNA for the CDR3 is TGTGCCAGCAGCCATCCAGCACCCCAAGCGGGAGGGTGGAGCTACGAGCAGTACTTC.

This clonotype was seen ten or more times. This chain links TRBV5-6 with TRBJ1-5; 8 nucleotides align to TRBD1. From germline, CDR1 is SGHDT and CDR2 YYEEEE. The V gene end was trimmed by 4 bases and the J gene end by 5 bases; junction bases not matched to a gene: 2. The CDR3 has 13 amino acids. CDR3 bases: TGTGCCAGCAGCGCGGACAGGGATCAGCCCCAGCATTTT. It specifies CASSADRDQPQHF.

The chain joins TRBV5-1 to TRBJ1-2; TRBD1 is a possible D gene (5 bases). The CDR3 consists of 14 residues. Trimming shortened V by 4 bases and J by 6 bases, and 16 bases separated the two germline ends. Per germline, CDR1 SGHRS and CDR2 YFSETQ. The CDR3 DNA follows: TGCGCCAGCAGCCCCCGGGGGACGGGGGATGGCTACACCTTC. This codes for CASSPRGTGDGYTF.

Only a few counts were recorded for this clonotype. The rearrangement joins TRBV29-1 to TRBJ2-3; 14 bases map to TRBD2. The CDR3 is 15 residues long. The V gene end was trimmed by 7 bases and the J gene end by 2 bases; junction bases not matched to a gene: 5. Germline V gene data show CDR1 as SQVTM and CDR2 as ANQGSEA. CDR3 in amino acids: CSGRGLAGVTDTQYF. CDR3 nucleotides: TGCAGCGGGCGGGGACTAGCGGGGGTCACAGATACGCAGTATTTT.

The rearrangement links TRBV2 to TRBJ1-1; D perhaps matches TRBD1 (6 bases). The CDR3 length is 14 residues. Germline CDR1 and CDR2: SNHLY and FYNNEI. The V and J ends lost 3 bases and 1 base respectively, with 9 bases between them. CDR3 sequence (DNA): TGTGCCAGCAGTGACGTACAGGGGAACACTGAAGCTTTCTTT. It encodes CASSDVQGNTEAFF.

This clonotype was found many times. This sequence joins TRBV5-5 and TRBJ2-3; TRBD2 is a possible D gene (5 bases). This CDR3 is 16 amino acids long. Germline CDR1 SGHKS, CDR2 YYEKEE (reference sequence). With 2 bases removed from V and 0 bases from J, the gap between germline ends came to 13 bases. The DNA of the CDR3 is TGTGCCAGCAGCTTAGCGCGGGCCCTGAGCACAGATACGCAGTATTTT. Translation: CASSLARALSTDTQYF.

This clonotype was found a few times. The chain is built from TRBV23-1 and TRBJ1-5; D is unresolved. TRBV23-1 is an open reading frame whose function is uncertain. CDR3 length: 15 amino acids. V was clipped by 3 bases and J by 4 bases, with 13 bases between them. The CDR3 DNA follows: TGCGCCAGCAGTCAGCGACACTTCCCGAATCAGCCCCAGCATTTT. Its protein product is CASSQRHFPNQPQHF.

The table lists this clonotype with many counts. This sequence joins TRBV5-5 and TRBJ2-1; perhaps D is TRBD1 or TRBD2 (6 bases each). The CDR3 consists of 16 residues. In germline, CDR1 is SGHKS, CDR2 YYEKEE (reference sequence). V dropped 0 bases and J dropped 4 bases, with 14 bases sitting between them. The CDR3 nucleotides are TGTGCCAGCAGCTTGGTCGCAGGGGAGGTTTACAATGAGCAGTTCTTC. Its translation is CASSLVAGEVYNEQFF.